Below, one T cell receptor beta chain is given with its context. This entry is derived from a study of blood T cell repertoires in COVID-19. V trimming: 5 bases; J trimming: 2 bases; junction bases outside the gene matches: 4. CDR3 length: 16 residues. The V gene's germline CDR1 is MNHEY and CDR2 SMNVEV (reference sequence). Sequencing was performed with immunoSEQ multiplex PCR; in TCRdb, only in-frame clones are kept and a portion is missing. This sample has around 250,000 clones, with about 90% found just once. The sequence derives from a man between 60 and 75 years old with acute or convalescent COVID-19. The chain has TRBV27 and TRBJ2-1; 12 nucleotides match TRBD2. What was sequenced was peripheral blood. The CDR3 nucleotides read TGTGCCAGCAGTGTCCGACTAGCGGGAGCCTACAATGAGCAGTTCTTC. Translating it yields CASSVRLAGAYNEQFF.